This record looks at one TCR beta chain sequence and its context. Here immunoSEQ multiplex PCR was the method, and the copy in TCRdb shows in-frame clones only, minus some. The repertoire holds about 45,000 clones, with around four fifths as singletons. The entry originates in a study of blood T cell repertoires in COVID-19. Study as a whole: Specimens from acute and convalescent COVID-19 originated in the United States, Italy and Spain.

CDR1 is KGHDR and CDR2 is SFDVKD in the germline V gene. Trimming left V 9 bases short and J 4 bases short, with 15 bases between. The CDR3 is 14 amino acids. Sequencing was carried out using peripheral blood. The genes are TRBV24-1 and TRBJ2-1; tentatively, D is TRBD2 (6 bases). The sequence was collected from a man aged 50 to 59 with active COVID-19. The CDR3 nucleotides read TGTGCCACCGGGAGGCGGGGAAAGTACAATGAGCAGTTCTTC. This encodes CATGRRGKYNEQFF.